This TCR beta chain comes out of a study of monozygotic twins with inflammatory bowel disease. Each CDR3 protein gets one entry in TCRdb, which reprocessed the 5' RACE reads and gives no DNA. The sample has about 380,000 distinct CDR3 sequences. The CDR3 contains 16 residues. For every donor, one blood sample of 2.5 ml was drawn. This chain uses TRBV12-3 or TRBV12-4 with TRBJ2-2; TCRdb's assignment of TRBD1 cannot be checked, as there is no DNA. Sample: blood. The source of this sequence is a human donor with ulcerative colitis or Crohn's disease, or a healthy co-twin of an affected twin (not recorded which). The CDR3 region is CASSFGDRGRTGELFF.